This TCR beta chain emerged from a study of OX40 agonist ivuxolimab in advanced cancers. Regarding the study as a whole: The average count of expanded clones was higher among CD8+ T cells than among CD4+. At 0.1 to 3.0 mg/kg and by week 6, CD4+ and CD8+ T cells in the blood had expanded clonally. Nonresponders, in some cases, also had low normalized T-cell clonal expansion.

Some clones are missing from TCRdb's copy, which holds only in-frame ones; the method was immunoSEQ multiplex PCR. The sample yields 43,000 or so clones, about nine tenths seen once. This clone was seen just once. No antigen is known for it. Germline CDR1 and CDR2: SNHLY and FYNNEI. Trimming took 0 bases from V and 10 from J, leaving 10 bases between them. This CDR3 comprises 13 residues. The sample consisted of CD4+ or CD8+ T cells sorted from blood, taken in a trial of the OX40 agonist ivuxolimab. The receptor was derived from an adult with an advanced solid tumor such as melanoma, head and neck, liver or kidney cancer. This chain connects TRBV2 to TRBJ2-1, with D tentatively TRBD2 (7 bases). CDR3 loop: CASSEARGLEQFF. CDR3 in DNA: TGTGCCAGCAGTGAAGCGCGGGGGCTCGAGCAGTTCTTC.